This paragraph reports one TCR beta chain. This entry is derived from a study of shared clonotypes between healthy human individuals. The table came from immunoSEQ multiplex PCR; TCRdb's copy has only in-frame clones and leaves some out. The table shows about 600,000 clones, with roughly 72% occurring only once. Recent acute infections and vaccinations were absent in the healthy HIV-negative adult donors. Within Nashville, Tennessee resided all donors, each a Caucasian adult. The sequencing sample was made of PBMCs. This receptor was obtained from a woman in her forties in good health. Some clones in this sample may be carry-over from other donors' samples.

Here the CDR3 reads CASSLVYEQYF. The DNA of the CDR3 is TGTGCCAGCAGTCTGGTCTACGAGCAGTACTTC. The J gene is TRBJ2-7, the V gene TRBV6-6, with D unclear. This CDR3 has 11 amino acids. Trimming cost V 5 bases and J 3 bases, with 5 bases left between them. Germline V lookup: CDR1 MNHNY, CDR2 SVGAGI (reference sequence).